Listed below are T cell receptor beta chains from one sample, sequenced in a study of T cells in localized non-small cell lung cancer. Produced via immunoSEQ multiplex PCR; TCRdb's table is partial and in-frame only. The repertoire includes 45,000 to 55,000 clones, roughly 77% of them detected once, and about 17% sits in the top ten. Material: peripheral blood, obtained before any cancer treatment. All receptors derive from a man aged 40 to 70 with stage I squamous cell lung carcinoma. CDR3s include the opening cysteine and the closing phenylalanine or tryptophan. A D gene is named only where the DNA matches it firmly. The size of a clone is reported for some rows only, either as once, few or many, or as a class for expanded clones.

TRBD2	TRBV25-1	TRBJ2-7	-	TGTGCCAGCAGGGGCCCGGGACTAGCGGGTGAGCAGTACTTC	CASRGPGLAGEQYF
-	TRBV18	TRBJ1-4	-	TGTGCCAGCTCACCGGGGGCCGCGACAGGTGAAAAACTGTTTTTT	CASSPGAATGEKLFF
-	TRBV30	TRBJ2-1	-	TGTGCCTGGAGTGCTTTAAAGCGTGAGCAGTTCTTC	CAWSALKREQFF
TRBD1	TRBV18	TRBJ2-3	-	TGTGCCAGCTCACCACCGAGCAGGGGGAACACAGATACGCAGTATTTT	CASSPPSRGNTDTQYF
TRBD2	TRBV29-1	TRBJ2-2	once	TGCAGCGTTGGGCCCGGGACTACGGTTCCCGGGGAGCTGTTTTTT	CSVGPGTTVPGELFF
TRBD1	TRBV5-1	TRBJ2-7	-	TGCGCCAGCAGCTTGGGAGGGACAGGGATAATCTACGAGCAGTACTTC	CASSLGGTGIIYEQYF
-	TRBV5-1	TRBJ1-5	few	TGCGCCAGCAGCTTGGACAGCAATCAGCCCCAGCATTTT	CASSLDSNQPQHF
-	TRBV11-2	TRBJ1-2	-	TGTGCCAGCAGCTCCGGGACGGTAAACTATGGCTACACCTTC	CASSSGTVNYGYTF
-	TRBV28	TRBJ1-2	once	TGTGCCACCTCAAAAGAAGCTAACTATGGCTACACCTTC	CATSKEANYGYTF
-	TRBV9	TRBJ2-6	-	TGTGCCAGCAGCGTGGGAGGGGGCGGCAACGTCCTGACTTTC	CASSVGGGGNVLTF
TRBD2	TRBV9	TRBJ2-3	once	TGTGCCAGCAGCGTAGCCACCGTCGGATGGGCGGGGGGCGATCCAGACACAGATACGCAGTATTTT	CASSVATVGWAGGDPDTDTQYF